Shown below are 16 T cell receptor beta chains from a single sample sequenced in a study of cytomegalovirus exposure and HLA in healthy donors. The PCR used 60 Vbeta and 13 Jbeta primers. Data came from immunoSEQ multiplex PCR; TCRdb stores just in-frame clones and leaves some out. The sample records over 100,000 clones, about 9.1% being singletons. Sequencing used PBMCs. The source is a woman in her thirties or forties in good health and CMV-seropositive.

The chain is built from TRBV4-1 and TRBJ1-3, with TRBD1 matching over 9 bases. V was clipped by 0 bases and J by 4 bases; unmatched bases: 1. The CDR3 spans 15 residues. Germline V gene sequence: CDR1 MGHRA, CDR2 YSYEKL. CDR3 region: CASSQEQGAGNTIYF. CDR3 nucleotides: TGCGCCAGCAGCCAAGAACAGGGGGCGGGAAACACCATATATTTT.

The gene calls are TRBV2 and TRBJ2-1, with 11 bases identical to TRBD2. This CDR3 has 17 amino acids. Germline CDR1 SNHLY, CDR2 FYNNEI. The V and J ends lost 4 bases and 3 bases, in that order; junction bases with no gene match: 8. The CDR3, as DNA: TGTGCCAGCAGTGTCACTAGCGGGGGAGAACGCTACAATGAGCAGTTCTTC. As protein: CASSVTSGGERYNEQFF.

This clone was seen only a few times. This CDR3 reads CASSSNGQNYGYTF. CDR3 sequence (DNA): TGTGCCAGCAGCTCAAATGGACAGAACTATGGCTACACCTTC. The rearrangement uses TRBV11-2 and TRBJ1-2; weak D call: TRBD1 (6 bases). The ends were cut back, 4 bases at V and 2 bases at J, with 11 bases in the middle. This CDR3 is built from 14 residues. Germline values: CDR1 SGHAT, CDR2 FQNNGV.

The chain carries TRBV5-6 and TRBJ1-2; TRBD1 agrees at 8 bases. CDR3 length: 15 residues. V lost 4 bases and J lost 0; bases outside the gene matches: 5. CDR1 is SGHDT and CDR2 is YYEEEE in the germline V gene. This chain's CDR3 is CASSPPTGANYGYTF. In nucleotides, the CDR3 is TGTGCCAGCAGCCCCCCGACAGGGGCTAACTATGGCTACACCTTC.

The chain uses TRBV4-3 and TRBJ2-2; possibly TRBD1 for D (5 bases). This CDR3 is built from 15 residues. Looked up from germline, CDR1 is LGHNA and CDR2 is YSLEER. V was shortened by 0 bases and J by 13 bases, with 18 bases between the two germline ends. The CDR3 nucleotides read TGCGCCAGCAGCCAAGAGTTGGCAGGGCGAGGCGTGCTGTTTTTT. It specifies CASSQELAGRGVLFF.

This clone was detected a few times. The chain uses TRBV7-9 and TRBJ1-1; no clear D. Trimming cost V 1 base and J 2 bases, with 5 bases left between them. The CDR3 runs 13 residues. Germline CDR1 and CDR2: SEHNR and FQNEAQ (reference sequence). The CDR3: CASSLESNTEAFF. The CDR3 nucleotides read TGTGCCAGCAGCTTAGAAAGCAACACTGAAGCTTTCTTT.

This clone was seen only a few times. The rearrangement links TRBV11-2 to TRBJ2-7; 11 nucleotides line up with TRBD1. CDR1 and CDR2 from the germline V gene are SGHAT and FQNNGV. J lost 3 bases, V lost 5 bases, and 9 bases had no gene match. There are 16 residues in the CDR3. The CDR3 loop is CASSRTGTGGGYEQYF. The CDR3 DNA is TGTGCCAGCAGCAGAACCGGGACAGGGGGAGGCTACGAGCAGTACTTC.

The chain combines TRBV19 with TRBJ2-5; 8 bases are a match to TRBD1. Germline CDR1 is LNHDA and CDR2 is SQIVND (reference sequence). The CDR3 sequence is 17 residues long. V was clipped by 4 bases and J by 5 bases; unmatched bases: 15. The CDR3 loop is CASSSTGRQGAAETQYF. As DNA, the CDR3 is TGTGCCAGTAGTAGCACAGGGAGGCAGGGGGCGGCCGAGACCCAGTACTTC.

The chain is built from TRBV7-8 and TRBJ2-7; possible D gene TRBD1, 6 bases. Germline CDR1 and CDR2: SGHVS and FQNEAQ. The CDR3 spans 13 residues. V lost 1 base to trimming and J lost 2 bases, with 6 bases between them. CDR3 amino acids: CASSLGGPYEQYF. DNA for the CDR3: TGTGCCAGCAGCTTAGGGGGGCCCTACGAGCAGTACTTC.

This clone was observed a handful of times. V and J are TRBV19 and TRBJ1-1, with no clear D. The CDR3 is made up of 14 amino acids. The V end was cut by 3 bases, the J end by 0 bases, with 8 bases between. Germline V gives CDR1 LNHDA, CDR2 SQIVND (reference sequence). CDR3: CASSIPQLNTEAFF. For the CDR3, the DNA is TGTGCCAGTAGTATTCCACAGTTGAACACTGAAGCTTTCTTT.

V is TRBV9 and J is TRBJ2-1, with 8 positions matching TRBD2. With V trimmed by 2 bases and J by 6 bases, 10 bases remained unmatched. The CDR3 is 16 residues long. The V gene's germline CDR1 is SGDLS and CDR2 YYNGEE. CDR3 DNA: TGTGCCAGCAGCGTTGAAGGACTAGCAATACCCAATGAGCAGTTCTTC. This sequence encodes CASSVEGLAIPNEQFF.

The CDR3 loop reads CASGSLGASPLHF. The CDR3 DNA reads TGTGCTAGTGGTTCGTTAGGGGCCTCACCCCTCCACTTT. This chain uses TRBV12-5 with TRBJ1-6; TRBD1 is a possible D gene (5 bases). Trimming left V 4 bases short and J 10 bases short, with 11 bases between. Germline CDR1 is LGHNT and CDR2 is FRNRAP. This CDR3 has 13 amino acids.

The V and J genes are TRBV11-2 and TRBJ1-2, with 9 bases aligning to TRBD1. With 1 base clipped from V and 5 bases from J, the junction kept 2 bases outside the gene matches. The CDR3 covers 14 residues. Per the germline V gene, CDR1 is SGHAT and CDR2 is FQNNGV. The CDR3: CASSLVGTGYGYTF. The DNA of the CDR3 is TGTGCCAGCAGCTTAGTGGGGACAGGGTATGGCTACACCTTC.

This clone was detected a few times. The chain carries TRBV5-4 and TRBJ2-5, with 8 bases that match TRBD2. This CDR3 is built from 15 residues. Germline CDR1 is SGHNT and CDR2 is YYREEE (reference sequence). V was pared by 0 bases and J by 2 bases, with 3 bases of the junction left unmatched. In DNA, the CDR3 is TGTGCCAGCAGCTTGGTCGGGACTAGTCAAGAGACCCAGTACTTC. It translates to CASSLVGTSQETQYF.

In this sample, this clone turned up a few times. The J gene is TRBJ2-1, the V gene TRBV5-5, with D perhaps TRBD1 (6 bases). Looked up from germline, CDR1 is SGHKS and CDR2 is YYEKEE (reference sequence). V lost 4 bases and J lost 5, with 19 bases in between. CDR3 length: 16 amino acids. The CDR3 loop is CASSLSGTRYDNEQFF. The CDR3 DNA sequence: TGTGCCAGCAGCCTTTCCGGGACAAGATACGACAATGAGCAGTTCTTC.

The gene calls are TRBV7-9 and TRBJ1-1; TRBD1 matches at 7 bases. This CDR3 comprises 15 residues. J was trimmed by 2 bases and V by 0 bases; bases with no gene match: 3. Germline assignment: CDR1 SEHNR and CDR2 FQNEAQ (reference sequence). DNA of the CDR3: TGTGCCAGCAGCTTAGCTTTAGGGGGCAACACTGAAGCTTTCTTT. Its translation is CASSLALGGNTEAFF.